These T cell receptor beta chains were read from a single sample in a study of human T cells and chemical hapten exposure. TCRdb called the 5' RACE reads again in MiXCR, with one record for every CDR3 protein. The sample lists about 110,000 distinct CDR3 sequences, roughly a fifth occurring once. These receptors were taken from a human donor in good health. The CDR3 runs from the conserved cysteine through the conserved F or W. A D gene is named only where the DNA matches it firmly. The listing skips clone size in some rows; elsewhere it reads once, few, many or a size class.

J	V	size	D	CDR3	DNA
TRBJ2-3	TRBV4-1	NA	TRBD2	CASSQAGESDTQYF	TGCGCCAGCAGCCAGGCGGGAGAATCAGATACGCAGTATTTT
TRBJ1-2	TRBV30	NA	TRBD1	CAWSFRQGAPYGYTF	TGTGCCTGGAGCTTCCGACAGGGGGCACCCTATGGCTACACCTTC
TRBJ1-5	TRBV29-1	NA	TRBD1	CSVEQGSGQPQHF	TGCAGCGTCGAACAGGGGTCCGGTCAGCCCCAGCATTTT
TRBJ2-7	TRBV28	few	NA	CATYPPGEPYEQYF	TGTGCCACTTACCCGCCCGGCGAACCCTACGAGCAGTACTTC
TRBJ1-2	TRBV28	few	TRBD1	CASSPMGGGRGGYTF	TGTGCCAGCAGTCCCATGGGAGGGGGCAGAGGTGGCTACACCTTC
TRBJ1-1	TRBV6-6	NA	NA	CASKRGVDTEAFF	TGTGCCAGCAAACGGGGCGTAGACACTGAAGCTTTCTTT
TRBJ2-3	TRBV12-3/TRBV12-4	NA	TRBD2	CASNDEYSGRADTQYF	TGTGCCAGCAACGACGAATATAGCGGGAGGGCAGATACGCAGTATTTT
TRBJ1-5	TRBV28	NA	NA	CASRPGFSNQPQHF	TGTGCCAGCCGTCCTGGCTTTAGCAATCAGCCCCAGCATTTT
TRBJ1-1	TRBV6-4	many	NA	CASSETGQNTEAFF	TGTGCCAGCAGTGAAACAGGGCAGAACACTGAAGCTTTCTTT
TRBJ2-1	TRBV7-3	few	TRBD2	CASSAIAGIGQFF	TGTGCCAGCAGCGCCATAGCGGGGATCGGGCAGTTCTTC
TRBJ2-5	TRBV28	few	NA	CASSLRLETQYF	TGTGCCAGCAGTTTAAGACTCGAGACCCAGTACTTC
TRBJ1-5	TRBV5-1	few	NA	CASSLRPGAGPQHF	TGCGCCAGCAGCTTACGGCCGGGGGCAGGGCCCCAGCATTTT
TRBJ2-5	TRBV10-3	few	TRBD2	CAISESGTSDGTQYF	TGTGCCATCAGTGAGTCTGGGACTAGCGACGGGACCCAGTACTTC
TRBJ1-1	TRBV6-5	NA	NA	CASSFGSWDTEAFF	TGTGCCAGCAGTTTTGGCAGCTGGGACACTGAAGCTTTCTTT
TRBJ2-2	TRBV30	many	TRBD2	CAWSRLAGEPGELFF	TGTGCCTGGAGTCGGCTAGCGGGAGAGCCCGGGGAGCTGTTTTTT
TRBJ2-1	TRBV7-7	few	TRBD1	CASSLDTGAGEQFF	TGTGCTAGCAGCTTAGATACAGGGGCGGGTGAGCAGTTCTTC
TRBJ2-5	TRBV14	NA	NA	CASSQDWEGTQYF	TGTGCCAGCAGCCAAGATTGGGAAGGCACCCAGTACTTC
TRBJ2-1	TRBV6-1	few	NA	CASRETGLTNEQFF	TGTGCCAGCCGGGAGACAGGGCTGACGAATGAGCAGTTCTTC
TRBJ2-5	TRBV5-1	NA	NA	CASSRFETQYF	TGCGCCAGCAGTAGGTTTGAGACCCAGTACTTC
TRBJ2-7	TRBV28	few	TRBD1	CASRLRDSSYEQYF	TGTGCCAGCAGGCTAAGGGACAGTTCCTACGAGCAGTACTTC
TRBJ1-5	TRBV5-6	few	NA	CASSIQGRSNQPQHF	TGTGCCAGCAGCATCCAGGGCAGGAGCAATCAGCCCCAGCATTTT
TRBJ2-7	TRBV28	NA	NA	CASSSGLLKRRQYF	TGTGCCAGCAGTTCTGGTCTCCTAAAGCGGCGGCAGTACTTC
TRBJ2-1	TRBV10-1	few	NA	CASSEAVSYNEQFF	TGCGCCAGCAGTGAGGCCGTTTCCTACAATGAGCAGTTCTTC
TRBJ1-1	TRBV20-1	NA	NA	CSARIGGDTEAFF	TGCAGTGCCCGGATAGGGGGGGACACTGAAGCTTTCTTT
TRBJ2-7	TRBV2	NA	TRBD2	CASRTSGRYEQYF	TGTGCCAGCAGGACTAGCGGGAGGTACGAGCAGTACTTC
TRBJ2-7	TRBV2	few	NA	CAGSPEVLAGEQYF	TGTGCCGGCTCTCCCGAAGTGCTGGCGGGGGAGCAGTACTTC